Presented here are 6 T cell receptor beta chains from one specimen sequenced in a study of blood T cells in healthy people across ages (dated by TCRdb to between 2014 and 2016). The library relied on 5' RACE. Sequencing took place on an Illumina HiSeq 2500. A second 7 to 11 cycle PCR used a sample-barcoded 5' primer and a J-beta primer mix. TCRdb passed the public sequencing reads through fastp at Q25 and MiXCR, retaining productive beta sequences. Every CDR3 protein is listed once, alongside the most common genes and DNA of its rows. Across this sample there are approximately 850,000 distinct CDR3 sequences, with nearly 60% seen only once. Over 20% of the sample is held by the ten biggest clonotypes. Sequenced input: blood. All receptors derive from a man aged 30 to 39 in good health.

The chain is built from TRBV7-3 and TRBJ2-7, with 14 bases identical to TRBD2. The CDR3 is made up of 15 amino acids. With V trimmed by 3 bases and J by 5 bases, 3 bases remained unmatched. The V gene's germline CDR1 is SGHTA and CDR2 FQGTGA. The CDR3 DNA follows: TGTGCCAGCAGCTTGACTAGCGGGAGGGCAAACGAGCAGTACTTC. Amino acids: CASSLTSGRANEQYF. The whole variable domain, remainder taken from reference TRBV7-3 and TRBJ2-7, is GAGVSQTPSNKVTEKGKYVELRCDPISGHTALYWYRQSLGQGPEFLIYFQGTGAADDSGLPNDRFFAVRPEGSVSTLKIQRTERGDSAVYLCASSLTSGRANEQYFGPGTRLTVT.

This clonotype has just a few counts. The rearrangement uses TRBV7-2 and TRBJ2-4; 11 bases line up with TRBD2. The better agreement between TRBJ2-7 and the DNA end casts doubt on the J call. This CDR3 contains 14 residues. In germline, CDR1 is SGHTA, CDR2 FQGNSA. In DNA, the CDR3 is TGTGCCAGCAGCGCACTAGCGGGAGTACGCGAGCAGTACTTC. This sequence encodes CASSALAGVREQYF.

This sequence joins TRBV29-1 and TRBJ1-4; D gene unclear. The CDR3 length is 12 residues. Germline CDR1 reads SQVTM; CDR2 reads ANQGSEA. V was shortened by 4 bases and J by 5 bases, with 8 bases between the two germline ends. CDR3 residues: CSVVVGNEKLFF. The CDR3 DNA follows: TGCAGCGTTGTAGTCGGGAATGAAAAACTGTTTTTT.

V usage is TRBV7-2 and J usage is TRBJ2-1; 9 positions agree with TRBD2. Germline lookup yields CDR1 SGHTA and CDR2 FQGNSA. This CDR3 spans 16 amino acids. The V and J ends lost 5 bases and 1 base, in that order; junction bases with no gene match: 6. CDR3 DNA: TGTGCCAGCAGCCATGCGGGAGGGCCATCCTACAATGAGCAGTTCTTC. This translates into CASSHAGGPSYNEQFF. Supplemented by reference TRBV7-2 and TRBJ2-1, the full variable domain reads GAGVSQSPSNKVTEKGKDVELRCDPISGHTALYWYRQSLGQGLEFLIYFQGNSAPDKSGLPSDRFSAERTGGSVSTLTIQRTQQEDSAVYLCASSHAGGPSYNEQFFGPGTRLTVL.

This clonotype has just one count. The chain carries TRBV29-1 and TRBJ2-1; D possibly corresponds to TRBD1 (5 bases). The DNA matches TRBJ2-7 better at its end, which makes the J call doubtful. CDR3 length: 13 residues. The germline V gene has CDR1 SQVTM and CDR2 ANQGSEA. CDR3 region: CSVTPGNSNEQYF. In nucleotides, the CDR3 is TGCAGCGTGACCCCAGGGAACAGCAATGAGCAGTACTTC.

The J gene is TRBJ2-1, the V gene TRBV27; D remains ambiguous. The CDR3 covers 11 residues. Per the germline V gene, CDR1 is MNHEY and CDR2 is SMNVEV (reference sequence). V gave up 6 bases and J gave up 8 bases, with 8 bases separating them. The CDR3 is CASRVYDEQFF. CDR3 nucleotide sequence: TGTGCCAGCAGGGTTTACGATGAGCAGTTCTTC.